The 25 T cell receptor beta chains listed next were all sequenced from one sample in a study of T cells in Graves' hyperthyroidism and ophthalmopathy. There were TCR beta CDR3 regions amplified from RNA transcripts. HTBI primers were the set used in a first-round RT-PCR of the TCR CDR3. TCRdb independently ran MiXCR on the multiplex PCR reads; one entry per CDR3 protein. Among hundreds of thousands of distinct CDR3 sequences listed, around 21% were seen once. The sample consisted of blood. The receptors here all came from a man aged 25-40 years with Graves' ophthalmopathy.

The chain links TRBV20-1 to TRBJ2-2; D may match TRBD1 or TRBD2 (6 bases each). Germline V gene lookup returns CDR1 DFQATT and CDR2 SNEGSKA (reference sequence). This CDR3 has 14 residues. The V and J ends lost 5 bases and 2 bases respectively, with 12 bases between them. The CDR3 spells CSAPRGQNTGELFF. The CDR3, as DNA: TGCAGTGCTCCCCGGGGGCAAAACACCGGGGAGCTGTTTTTT.

This clonotype was seen only a few times. This chain joins TRBV4-1 and TRBJ2-7, with D possibly TRBD2 on 6 matching bases. The CDR3 totals 16 residues. V lost 7 bases, J lost 3 bases, and 22 bases lay in between. Germline V gene lookup returns CDR1 MGHRA and CDR2 YSYEKL. In nucleotides, the CDR3 is TGCGCCAGCACCCCCTTCTTGACGGGAGATATCTACGAGCAGTACTTC. It translates to CASTPFLTGDIYEQYF.

This clonotype was detected only a few times. V usage is TRBV29-1 and J usage is TRBJ1-2; no firm D call. Per the germline V gene, CDR1 is SQVTM and CDR2 is ANQGSEA. The CDR3 is made up of 13 amino acids. The ends were cut back, 3 bases at V and 5 bases at J, with 13 bases in the middle. The CDR3 DNA reads as TGCAGCGTTGAGGCGGAGATTCCTTATGGCTACACCTTC. Residues: CSVEAEIPYGYTF.

The chain employs TRBV7-8 and TRBJ2-6; D gene unclear. The V gene's germline CDR1 is SGHVS and CDR2 FQNEAQ. V was shortened by 1 base and J by 0 bases, with 13 bases between the two germline ends. The CDR3 length is 18 residues. The CDR3 protein is CASSLGGLGSSGANVLTF. The CDR3 DNA reads TGTGCCAGCAGCTTAGGGGGTCTGGGAAGCTCTGGGGCCAACGTCCTGACTTTC.

The genes are TRBV25-1 and TRBJ2-5, with a weak D call TRBD1 (5 bases). This CDR3 has 16 amino acids. Germline V gives CDR1 MGHDK, CDR2 SYGVNS. V was pared by 1 base and J by 4 bases, with 16 bases between. DNA for the CDR3: TGTGCCAGCAGTGAATCAGGTTCCCCAGGGCGAGAGACCCAGTACTTC. This sequence encodes CASSESGSPGRETQYF. The full variable domain, in which reference TRBV25-1 and TRBJ2-5 provide the parts outside the CDR3, is EADIYQTPRYLVIGTGKKITLECSQTMGHDKMYWYQQDPGMELHLIHYSYGVNSTEKGDLSSESTVSRIRTEHFPLTLESARPSHTSQYLCASSESGSPGRETQYFGPGTRLLVL.

V and J are TRBV3-1 and TRBJ2-7; 14 bases agree with TRBD2. The germline gives CDR1 LGHDT, CDR2 YNNKEL (reference sequence). After removal of 2 bases from V and 5 bases from J, the junction contained 5 bases not matched to a gene. The CDR3 length is 16 residues. The CDR3, as DNA: TGTGCCAGCAGCCAATCCGGACTAGCGGGAGGTGACGAGCAGTACTTC. Its translation is CASSQSGLAGGDEQYF.

This clonotype was picked up many times. The chain couples TRBV11-2 to TRBJ2-3, with 10 bases that match TRBD2. This CDR3 is 16 amino acids long. Germline values: CDR1 SGHAT, CDR2 FQNNGV. Germline trimming cut 3 bases from V and 0 bases from J; bases unmatched to any gene: 3. CDR3: CASSFLAGVSTDTQYF. The CDR3 DNA reads as TGTGCCAGCAGCTTCCTAGCGGGAGTTAGCACAGATACGCAGTATTTT.

This chain uses TRBV10-3 with TRBJ2-6, with D unresolved. CDR1 ENHRY and CDR2 SYGVKD come from the germline V gene. V lost 0 bases and J 0 bases, leaving 9 bases between the germline ends. This CDR3 region has 17 residues. CDR3 sequence reads: CAISESGGSSGANVLTF. Here the CDR3 DNA reads TGTGCCATCAGTGAGTCGGGCGGTAGCTCTGGGGCCAACGTCCTGACTTTC.

This chain uses TRBV27 with TRBJ1-5; 10 nucleotides agree with TRBD1. Germline CDR1 and CDR2: MNHEY and SMNVEV (reference sequence). V trimming: 6 bases; J trimming: 1 base; junction bases outside the gene matches: 6. The CDR3 consists of 16 residues. CDR3 coding DNA: TGTGCCAGCAGGGCCTCGGACAGGGGGAGCAATCAGCCCCAGCATTTT. Translation gives CASRASDRGSNQPQHF.

In the case of this clonotype: The conserved closing phenylalanine or tryptophan is absent in this CDR3, likely reflecting a read error. The rearrangement links TRBV28 to TRBJ1-2; 7 bases are shared with TRBD1. The V gene's germline CDR1 is MDHEN and CDR2 SYDVKM. The V segment lost 1 base and the J segment 5 bases; nucleotides outside the gene matches: 4. This CDR3 has 14 residues. In nucleotides, the CDR3 is TGTGCCAGCAGTTTATCCAGGGGGGAATATGGCTACACCCTC. Amino acid sequence: CASSLSRGEYGYTL.

This clonotype appeared a few times. The genes are TRBV7-3 and TRBJ1-6; no reliable D call. The CDR3 sequence is 14 residues long. CDR1 is SGHTA and CDR2 is FQGTGA in the germline V gene. Trimming took off 5 bases at V and 7 bases at J, with 12 bases between the two ends. The CDR3 is CASSRGPGNSPLHF. In DNA form, the CDR3 reads TGTGCCAGCAGCCGTGGCCCCGGAAATTCACCCCTCCACTTT.

CDR3 in DNA: TGCAGTGCTAGAGATCAGCTGGATACGCAGTATTTT. The encoded protein is CSARDQLDTQYF. The chain is built from TRBV20-1 and TRBJ2-3; no clear D. The CDR3 runs 12 residues. Deletions cut 0 bases from V and 6 bases from J, with 7 bases between. The V gene's germline CDR1 is DFQATT and CDR2 SNEGSKA (reference sequence).

A word on this clonotype: The junction and the germline gene differ at one end; a read error may be behind it. This CDR3 reads CSVAPSGAGQEAQYF. Here the CDR3 DNA reads TGCAGCGTTGCCCCCTCGGGAGCAGGACAAGAGGCCCAGTACTTC. This sequence joins TRBV29-1 and TRBJ2-5, with D tentatively TRBD2 (6 bases). The CDR3 spans 15 residues. Germline V gene lookup returns CDR1 SQVTM and CDR2 ANQGSEA.

This chain links TRBV13 with TRBJ2-6; 9 nucleotides agree with TRBD1. This CDR3 is 18 amino acids long. Germline loops: CDR1 PRHDT, CDR2 FYEKMQ (reference sequence). Trimming at V came to 5 bases and at J to 4 bases, leaving 12 bases not matched to a gene. In DNA form, the CDR3 reads TGTGCCAGCAGCGGGAGGACAGGGGAAGCATCCGGGGCCAACGTCCTGACTTTC. Protein sequence: CASSGRTGEASGANVLTF.

The V gene is TRBV10-3, the J gene TRBJ1-4; the D is unclear. The CDR3 is made up of 12 amino acids. Trimming took off 6 bases at V and 4 bases at J, with 6 bases between the two ends. Germline V gene sequence: CDR1 ENHRY, CDR2 SYGVKD. CDR3 bases: TGTGCCATCAGCCAGAATAATGAAAAACTGTTTTTT. Protein product: CAISQNNEKLFF.

V and J are TRBV6-1 and TRBJ2-4; possibly TRBD1 or TRBD2 for D (6 bases each). The CDR3 contains 15 residues. Germline V CDR1 and CDR2: MNHNS, SASEGT. The V and J ends lost 4 bases and 3 bases respectively, with 13 bases between them. The CDR3 is CASSGTRGGKNIQYF. The CDR3 nucleotides read TGTGCCAGCAGTGGGACCAGGGGAGGCAAAAACATTCAGTACTTC.

The chain links TRBV7-6 to TRBJ1-3, with 7 bases matching TRBD1. The CDR3 sequence is 12 residues long. Unmatched junction bases numbered 1, after V lost 5 bases and J lost 6 bases. Germline CDR1 is SGHVS and CDR2 is FNYEAQ. The CDR3 here is CASSDRVNTIYF. The CDR3 coding sequence is TGTGCCAGCAGCGACAGGGTAAACACCATATATTTT.

In its sample, this clonotype was seen many times. The chain is built from TRBV3-1 and TRBJ2-3, with 11 bases aligning to TRBD2. The V gene's germline CDR1 is LGHDT and CDR2 YNNKEL (reference sequence). This CDR3 is 15 amino acids long. V was pared by 2 bases and J by 3 bases, with 1 base of the junction left unmatched. This CDR3 is CASSQTSGSTDTQYF. The DNA for the CDR3 is TGTGCCAGCAGCCAAACTAGCGGGAGTACAGATACGCAGTATTTT.

The CDR3 DNA follows: TGTGCCAGTAGCAGAACCCTAGCGAGGAGTTCCTACGAGCAGTACTTC. Encoded protein: CASSRTLARSSYEQYF. The chain uses TRBV19 and TRBJ2-7; TRBD2 might be the D (6 bases). The CDR3 length is 16 residues. Germline loops: CDR1 LNHDA, CDR2 SQIVND (reference sequence). V lost 6 bases, J lost 1 base, and 19 bases lay in between. Full variable domain (rest looked up from reference TRBV19 and TRBJ2-7): DGGITQSPKYLFRKEGQNVTLSCEQNLNHDAMYWYRQDPGQGLRLIYYSQIVNDFQKGDIAEGYSVSREKKESFPLTVTSAQKNPTAFYLCASSRTLARSSYEQYFGPGTRLTVT.

This clonotype has more than one count but fewer than ten. The V and J genes are TRBV4-2 and TRBJ2-7; the D gene is possibly TRBD2 (6 bases). CDR3 length: 14 residues. Trimming took 3 bases from V and 2 from J, leaving 11 bases between them. The V gene's germline CDR1 is LGHNA and CDR2 YNFKEQ. DNA for the CDR3: TGTGCCAGCAGCCACGGGACTTTCCCCTACGAGCAGTACTTC. Residues: CASSHGTFPYEQYF.

This chain joins TRBV4-1 and TRBJ1-5; D may be TRBD1 (5 bases). V lost 0 bases and J 7 bases, leaving 16 bases between the germline ends. The CDR3 consists of 16 residues. Looked up from germline, CDR1 is MGHRA and CDR2 is YSYEKL. The CDR3 DNA is TGCGCCAGCAGCCAAGATGGGTCAGGGTCGGGACAGCCCCAGCATTTT. Protein product: CASSQDGSGSGQPQHF.

The chain uses TRBV27 and TRBJ2-7, with TRBD2 matching 11 bases. The CDR3 has 16 residues. The junction had 11 bases not matched to a gene; V was cut back by 3 bases and J by 7 bases. Per germline, CDR1 MNHEY and CDR2 SMNVEV (reference sequence). In nucleotides, the CDR3 is TGTGCCAGCAGTTTGGGGGCTAGCGGGAGGTTTTATGAGCAGTACTTC. It translates to CASSLGASGRFYEQYF.

The chain uses TRBV12-3 or TRBV12-4 and TRBJ2-2; possibly TRBD2 for D (7 bases). The CDR3 has 13 amino acids. Trimming cost V 8 bases and J 7 bases, with 14 bases left between them. This CDR3 reads CASSGGLNGELFF. For the CDR3, the DNA is TGTGCCAGCTCCGGGGGGCTGAACGGGGAGCTGTTTTTT.

This rearrangement joins TRBV4-1 to TRBJ2-2; perhaps TRBD1 as D (6 bases). With 4 bases removed from V and 6 bases from J, the gap between germline ends came to 18 bases. There are 16 residues in the CDR3. Germline loops: CDR1 MGHRA, CDR2 YSYEKL. The CDR3 DNA is TGCGCCAGCAGCCTGCCCCGGGACACGTACTCCGGGGAGCTGTTTTTT. Encoded protein: CASSLPRDTYSGELFF.

This clonotype has more than one count but fewer than ten. The rearrangement links TRBV6-2 or TRBV6-3 to TRBJ2-1; D possibly matches TRBD1 or TRBD2 (5 bases each). V lost 4 bases and J 8 bases, leaving 9 bases between the germline ends. The CDR3 has 12 amino acids. Germline V lookup: CDR1 MNHEY, CDR2 SVGEGT. CDR3 sequence reads: CASSLRGYEQFF. In DNA form, the CDR3 reads TGTGCCAGCAGTTTGAGGGGCTATGAGCAGTTCTTC.